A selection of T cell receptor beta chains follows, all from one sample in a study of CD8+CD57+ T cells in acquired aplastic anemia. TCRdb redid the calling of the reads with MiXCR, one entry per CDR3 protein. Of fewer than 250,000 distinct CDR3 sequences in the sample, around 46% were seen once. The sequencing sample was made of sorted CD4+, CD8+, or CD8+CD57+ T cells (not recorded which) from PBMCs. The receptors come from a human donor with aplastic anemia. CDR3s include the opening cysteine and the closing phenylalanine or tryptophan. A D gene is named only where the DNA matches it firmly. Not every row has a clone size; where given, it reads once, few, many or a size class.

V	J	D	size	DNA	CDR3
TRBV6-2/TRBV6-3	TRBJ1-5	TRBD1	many	TGTGCCAGCAGTTCTTCCGGACAGGGTGTACAGCCCCAGCATTTT	CASSSSGQGVQPQHF
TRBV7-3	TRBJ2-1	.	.	TGTGCCAGCAGCTTCGTTCCAGGTGTGTTGGATGAGCAGTTCTTC	CASSFVPGVLDEQFF
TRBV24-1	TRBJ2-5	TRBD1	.	TGTGCCACCAGTGATAGGACAGGTCAAGAGACCCAGTACTTC	CATSDRTGQETQYF
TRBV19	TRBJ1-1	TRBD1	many	TGTGCCAGTAGTTTGGGACAGCAGAACACTGAAGCTTTCTTT	CASSLGQQNTEAFF
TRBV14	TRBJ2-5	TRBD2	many	TGTGCCAGCAGCCAACAAACGGGACTAGCGGACCAAGAGACCCAGTACTTC	CASSQQTGLADQETQYF
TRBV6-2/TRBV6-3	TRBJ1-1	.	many	TGTGCCAGCAGCGCCGGGACAGAAGCTTTCTTT	CASSAGTEAFF
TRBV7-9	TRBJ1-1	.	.	TGTGCCAGCAGACCTATAGGGGGGACTGAAGCTTTCTTT	CASRPIGGTEAFF
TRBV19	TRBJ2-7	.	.	TGTGCCAGTAGTATTATCCACAGTGAATACGAGCAGTACTTC	CASSIIHSEYEQYF
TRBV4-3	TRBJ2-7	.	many	TGCGCCAGCAGCCAATCTCGGGAAAGCTCCTACGAGCAGTACTTC	CASSQSRESSYEQYF
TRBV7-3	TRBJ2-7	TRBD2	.	TGTGCCAGCAGTTTAGCTGGGACTAGCGGGAGCTCCTACGAGCAGTACTTC	CASSLAGTSGSSYEQYF
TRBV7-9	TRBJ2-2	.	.	TGTGCCAGCAGGGGGGGGACATCGAACACCGGGGAGCTGTTTTTT	CASRGGTSNTGELFF
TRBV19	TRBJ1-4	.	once	TGTGCCAGTAGTATTATGAAGGGTCATCGTGAAAAACTGTTTTTT	CASSIMKGHREKLFF
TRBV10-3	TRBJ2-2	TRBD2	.	TGTGCCAGCAGTGAACGGGGGGTCACCGGGGAGCTGTTTTTT	CASSERGVTGELFF
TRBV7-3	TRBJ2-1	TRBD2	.	TGTGCCAGCAGCTCTGTGGGAGGGTCGAATGAGCAGTTCTTC	CASSSVGGSNEQFF
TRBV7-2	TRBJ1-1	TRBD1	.	TGTGCCAGCAGCTTAAAGGGACAGGGGACTGAAGCTTTCTTT	CASSLKGQGTEAFF
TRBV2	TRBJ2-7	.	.	TGTGCCAGCAGTCAGACTGGAACCTACGAGCAGTACTTC	CASSQTGTYEQYF
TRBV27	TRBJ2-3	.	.	TGTGCCAGCAGTCACCAACCGCAACCTCCGGATACGCAGTATTTT	CASSHQPQPPDTQYF
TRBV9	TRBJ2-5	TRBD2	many	TGTGCCAGCAGAGAGGGACTAGCGGGACAAGAGACCCAGTACTTC	CASREGLAGQETQYF
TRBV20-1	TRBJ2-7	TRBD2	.	TGCAGTGCTCCGACTCTAGCGGGGGACTCCTACGAGCAGTACTTC	CSAPTLAGDSYEQYF
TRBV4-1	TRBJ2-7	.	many	TGCGCCAGCAGCCAAACCGGGACTCCTACCTACGAGCAGTACTTC	CASSQTGTPTYEQYF
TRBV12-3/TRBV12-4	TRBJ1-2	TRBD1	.	TGTGCCAGCAGCTCCGGGACAGGGGTTAATGGCTACACCTTC	CASSSGTGVNGYTF
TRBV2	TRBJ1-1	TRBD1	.	TGTGCCAGCAGTGAGAAAAGGGACAGTGAAGCTTTCTTT	CASSEKRDSEAFF
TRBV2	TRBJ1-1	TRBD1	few	TGTGCCAGCAGTTACCGACAGGGTGCCAACACTGAAGCTTTCTTT	CASSYRQGANTEAFF
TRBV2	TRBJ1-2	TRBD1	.	TGTGCCAGCAGTGTGGAAAGGGGGCCTCACTATGGCTACACCTTC	CASSVERGPHYGYTF
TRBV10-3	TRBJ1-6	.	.	TGTGCCAGCAGTGTTGAATTACAGGATTCACCCCTCCACTTT	CASSVELQDSPLHF
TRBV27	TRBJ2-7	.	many	TGTGCCAGCAGTTTAGTGGGACGGAGCTACGAGCAGTACTTC	CASSLVGRSYEQYF
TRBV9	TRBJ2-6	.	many	TGTGCCAGTACATTAAACCCCGACTCTGGGGCCAACGTCCTGACTTTC	CASTLNPDSGANVLTF
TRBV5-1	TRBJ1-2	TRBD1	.	TGCGCCAGCAGCTCGTTACAGGGGGCAGTTGGCTATGGCTACACCTTC	CASSSLQGAVGYGYTF
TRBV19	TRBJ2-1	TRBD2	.	TGTGCCAGCAGTTACTATAATCGGGAGGAGTACAATGAGCAGTTCTTC	CASSYYNREEYNEQFF
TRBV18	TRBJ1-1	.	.	TGTGCCTGCTCGCCAGACAGCGCTGAAGCTTTCTTT	CACSPDSAEAFF
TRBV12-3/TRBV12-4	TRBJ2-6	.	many	TGTGCCAGCAGATCGTATACAGGGTCCGGGGCCAACGTCCTGACTTTC	CASRSYTGSGANVLTF
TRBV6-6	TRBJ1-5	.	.	TGTGCCAGCACCTCACGAACATGGTGGAATCAGCCCCAGCATTTT	CASTSRTWWNQPQHF
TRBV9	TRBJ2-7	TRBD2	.	TGTGCCAGCAGCCGGACGGGCGGGGGGGCCTACGAGCAGTACTTC	CASSRTGGGAYEQYF
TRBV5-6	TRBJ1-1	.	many	TGTGCCAGCAGCCCAATCCAGGCAGTCGAAAACACTGAAGCTTTCTTT	CASSPIQAVENTEAFF
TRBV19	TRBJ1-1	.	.	TGTGCCAGTAGACTAGCCGGGACGGTAAAAGCTTTCTTT	CASRLAGTVKAFF
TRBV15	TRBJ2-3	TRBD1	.	TGTGCCACCAGAACACAGGGGGCGAAGTATTTT	CATRTQGAKYF
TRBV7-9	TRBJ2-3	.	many	TGTGCCAGCAGCCAACCCCGAGGACTTACAGATACGCAGTATTTT	CASSQPRGLTDTQYF
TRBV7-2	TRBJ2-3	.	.	TGTGCCAGCAGGTTAGAGGGGTTCTCCACAGATACGCAGTATTTT	CASRLEGFSTDTQYF
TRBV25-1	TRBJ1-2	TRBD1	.	TGTGCCAGCAGTGGGGGACAGGGGCGAGATGGCTACACCTTC	CASSGGQGRDGYTF
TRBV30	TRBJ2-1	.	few	TGTGCCTGGAGGGGCCATAGGACGAATGAGCAGTTCTTC	CAWRGHRTNEQFF
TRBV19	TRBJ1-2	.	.	TGTGCCAGTAGTACCCTATCGATCCGGCCCCTCTATGGCTACACCTTC	CASSTLSIRPLYGYTF
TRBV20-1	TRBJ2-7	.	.	TGCAGTGCCTATGCAGGCAGGGAGAGCTCCTACGAGCAGTACTTC	CSAYAGRESSYEQYF
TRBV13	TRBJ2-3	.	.	TGTGCCAGCAGCCCTTCGGCTCGCACAGATACGCAGTATTTT	CASSPSARTDTQYF
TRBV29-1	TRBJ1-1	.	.	TGCAGCGTAAGGCAACTTGGGGCTGAAGCTCTCTTT	CSVRQLGAEALF
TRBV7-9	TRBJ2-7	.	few	TGTGCCAGCAGCTTCCAGTACGAGCAGTACTTC	CASSFQYEQYF
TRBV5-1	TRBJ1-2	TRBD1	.	TGCGCCAGCAGCCCAGGGGGGGCCTATGGCTACACCTTC	CASSPGGAYGYTF
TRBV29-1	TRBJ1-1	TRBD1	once	TGCAGCACCACCCCCGGACAGGCTGAAGCTTTCTTT	CSTTPGQAEAFF
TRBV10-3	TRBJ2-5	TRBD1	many	TGTGCCATCAGTGACAGGGGGCAAGAGACCCAGTACTTC	CAISDRGQETQYF
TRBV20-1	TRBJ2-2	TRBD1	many	TGCAGTGCCTGGGACAGGTCCACCGGGGAGCTGTTTTTT	CSAWDRSTGELFF
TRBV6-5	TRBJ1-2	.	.	TGTGCCAGCAGTGAAAGGCAGGTCTATGGCTACACCTTC	CASSERQVYGYTF